Shown below are 2 T cell receptor beta chains from a single sample sequenced in a study of cytomegalovirus exposure and HLA in healthy donors. It was with 60 Vbeta and 13 Jbeta primers that the PCR ran. Sequenced by immunoSEQ multiplex PCR; TCRdb stores in-frame clones only, minus some. The data contain around 120,000 clones, about three quarters of them singletons. The sequenced sample consisted of PBMCs. The source of these receptors is a woman aged 40 to 50 in good health and CMV-seropositive.

V usage is TRBV5-1 and J usage is TRBJ2-1, with D uncertain. The germline V and J ends were trimmed by 0 bases and 8 bases, with 12 bases remaining between them. Germline V gene lookup returns CDR1 SGHRS and CDR2 YFSETQ. CDR3 length: 14 amino acids. This chain's CDR3 is CASSLDGGQDEQFF. The CDR3 DNA is TGCGCCAGCAGCTTGGATGGTGGGCAGGATGAGCAGTTCTTC.

This clone has a handful of counts. The chain is built from TRBV29-1 and TRBJ1-2, with 8 bases that match TRBD1. This CDR3 has 12 amino acids. Germline CDR1 and CDR2: SQVTM and ANQGSEA. Trimming removed 6 bases from V and 12 bases from J; junction bases left unmatched: 12. The CDR3 loop reads CSVASPGQDHTF. As DNA, the CDR3 is TGCAGCGTCGCCTCGCCGGGACAGGATCACACCTTC.